Presented here are 18 T cell receptor beta chains from one specimen sequenced in a study of blood T cell repertoires in COVID-19. Assay: immunoSEQ multiplex PCR; the TCRdb copy retains only in-frame clones and omits some. This sample has 400,000 to 550,000 clones, with around 90% found just once. The specimen sequenced was PBMCs or T cells enriched from blood (not recorded which). These receptors came from a woman aged 18-29 years with acute COVID-19.

V usage is TRBV10-3 and J usage is TRBJ1-5; 8 bases line up with TRBD1. From germline, CDR1 is ENHRY and CDR2 SYGVKD. V gave up 3 bases and J gave up 6 bases; unmatched junction bases: 10. The CDR3 loop spans 16 amino acids. The CDR3: CAISDGQGKVVQPQHF. CDR3 in DNA: TGTGCCATCAGTGACGGACAGGGAAAGGTTGTTCAGCCCCAGCATTTT.

The chain is built from TRBV30 and TRBJ1-6, with 8 bases identical to TRBD1. V lost 3 bases, J lost 7 bases, and 14 bases stayed unmatched. The CDR3 spans 17 residues. CDR1 is GTSNPN and CDR2 is SVGIG in the germline V gene (reference sequence). The CDR3 here is CAWSILRTGRGNSPLHF. The CDR3 DNA is TGTGCCTGGAGCATACTAAGGACAGGGAGAGGGAATTCACCCCTCCACTTT.

The V and J genes are TRBV9 and TRBJ1-1; TRBD1 is a possible D gene (5 bases). V dropped 3 bases and J dropped 4 bases, with 16 bases sitting between them. The V gene's germline CDR1 is SGDLS and CDR2 YYNGEE. The CDR3 covers 15 residues. CDR3 nucleotide sequence: TGTGCCAGCAGCGCATACTCACAGGACGCCACTGAAGCTTTCTTT. It specifies CASSAYSQDATEAFF.

V is TRBV5-8 and J is TRBJ2-5; the match to TRBD2 covers 14 bases. Germline-derived CDR1 and CDR2 are SGHTS and YDEGEE. This CDR3 is built from 16 residues. V shed 4 bases, J shed 5 bases, and the junction held 7 bases outside the gene matches. The CDR3 region is CASSRGLAGVFETQYF. The CDR3 nucleotides are TGTGCCAGCAGCCGGGGACTAGCGGGAGTATTTGAGACCCAGTACTTC.

V usage is TRBV7-8 and J usage is TRBJ2-7; TRBD2 matches 7 bases. This CDR3 is built from 14 residues. J gave up 3 bases and V 1 base, and 3 bases lay outside the gene matches. Germline V lookup: CDR1 SGHVS, CDR2 FQNEAQ. CDR3 sequence (DNA): TGTGCCAGCAGCTTAGGCTTAGCGGGCTACGAGCAGTACTTC. Encoded protein: CASSLGLAGYEQYF.

This chain links TRBV19 with TRBJ1-2; 9 bases align to TRBD1. The J segment lost 7 bases and the V segment lost 5 bases, leaving 11 bases of the junction unmatched. CDR1 and CDR2 from the germline V gene are LNHDA and SQIVND (reference sequence). The CDR3 runs to 15 residues. The CDR3 coding sequence is TGTGCCAGTAGTCCCCGCCCGGGACAGGGTTCTGGCTACACCTTC. Protein product: CASSPRPGQGSGYTF.

The CDR3 DNA reads as TGTGCCAGCAGCTTAGGAGGGACAGACCACACCGGGGAGCTGTTTTTT. This sequence encodes CASSLGGTDHTGELFF. J is TRBJ2-2 and V is TRBV7-9; 7 bases are a match to TRBD1. V lost 1 base to trimming and J lost 3 bases; unmatched junction nucleotides: 5. Per germline, CDR1 SEHNR and CDR2 FQNEAQ (reference sequence). The CDR3 extends over 16 amino acids.

The genes are TRBV6-2 or TRBV6-3 and TRBJ2-3; 8 bases fit TRBD2. The J segment lost 0 bases and the V segment lost 6 bases, leaving 5 bases of the junction unmatched. This CDR3 region has 15 residues. Per germline, CDR1 MNHEY and CDR2 SVGEGT. The CDR3 here is CASSRLASSTDTQYF. The CDR3 coding sequence is TGTGCCAGCAGCCGACTAGCGTCAAGCACAGATACGCAGTATTTT.

The chain links TRBV13 to TRBJ2-5; 7 nucleotides match TRBD2. The CDR3 is 16 residues long. The J segment lost 0 bases and the V segment lost 5 bases, leaving 9 bases of the junction unmatched. The germline V gene has CDR1 PRHDT and CDR2 FYEKMQ (reference sequence). CDR3 region: CASSPGTNLDQETQYF. CDR3 coding DNA: TGTGCCAGCAGCCCCGGGACTAATCTCGACCAAGAGACCCAGTACTTC.

V and J are TRBV7-9 and TRBJ2-1, with TRBD2 matching 11 bases. Germline CDR1 SEHNR, CDR2 FQNEAQ (reference sequence). Trimming took 4 bases from V and 5 from J; bases not matched to a gene: 1. This CDR3 contains 14 residues. CDR3 sequence: CASSSGLADNEQFF. The CDR3 DNA sequence: TGTGCCAGCAGCTCGGGACTAGCGGACAATGAGCAGTTCTTC.

The chain employs TRBV7-9 and TRBJ2-7; 8 nucleotides agree with TRBD2. CDR3 length: 14 residues. With V trimmed by 5 bases and J by 4 bases, 7 bases remained unmatched. Germline V gives CDR1 SEHNR, CDR2 FQNEAQ (reference sequence). In DNA form, the CDR3 reads TGTGCCAGCAGCGCCCTAGCGGGCGAGTACGAGCAGTACTTC. Encoded protein: CASSALAGEYEQYF.

The V call is TRBV27, the J call TRBJ2-7; tentative D call: TRBD2 (6 bases). Germline V gene data show CDR1 as MNHEY and CDR2 as SMNVEV (reference sequence). The CDR3 contains 13 residues. The ends were cut back, 8 bases at V and 2 bases at J, with 13 bases in the middle. CDR3 nucleotide sequence: TGTGCCAGCGGCGGGACGCACCCCTACGAGCAGTACTTC. Translation gives CASGGTHPYEQYF.

Worth noting for this clone: Other nucleotide sequences from this sample produce the same CDR3. The chain combines TRBV4-3 with TRBJ2-3, with D possibly TRBD1 on 6 matching bases. The germline gives CDR1 LGHNA, CDR2 YSLEER. The V and J ends lost 2 bases and 4 bases respectively, with 7 bases between them. There are 13 residues in the CDR3. The CDR3 spells CASSQQGPDTQYF. The CDR3 nucleotides read TGCGCCAGCAGCCAACAGGGGCCAGATACGCAGTATTTT.

The J gene is TRBJ2-7, the V gene TRBV5-4, with 7 bases lining up with TRBD1. The J segment lost 2 bases and the V segment lost 2 bases, leaving 1 base of the junction unmatched. This CDR3 contains 13 residues. Looked up from germline, CDR1 is SGHNT and CDR2 is YYREEE (reference sequence). The CDR3 coding sequence is TGTGCCAGCAGCTTCGGACAGGCCTACGAGCAGTACTTC. This encodes CASSFGQAYEQYF.

This chain joins TRBV10-2 and TRBJ2-7; TRBD2 might be the D (5 bases). V lost 7 bases to trimming and J lost 2 bases, with 12 bases between them. Looked up from germline, CDR1 is WSHSY and CDR2 is SAAADI. The CDR3 contains 13 residues. CDR3 nucleotide sequence: TGCGCCAGCACATCGGACGGGACCTACGAGCAGTACTTC. The encoded protein is CASTSDGTYEQYF.

V gene TRBV6-5 combines with J gene TRBJ1-6; tentatively, D is TRBD1 (5 bases). Germline CDR1 is MNHEY and CDR2 is SVGAGI. The CDR3 runs to 14 residues. V was trimmed by 5 bases and J by 9 bases, leaving 14 bases between them. The CDR3 nucleotides read TGTGCCAGCAGTCCCCGGGGGTTGGGTTCACCCCTCCACTTT. Amino acid sequence: CASSPRGLGSPLHF.

DNA of the CDR3: TGTGCCAGCAGTTACTCAGGGACAGGGGAGACCTACGAGCAGTACTTC. Translation gives CASSYSGTGETYEQYF. The chain links TRBV6-5 to TRBJ2-7; the match to TRBD1 covers 10 bases. The CDR3 totals 16 residues. Looked up from germline, CDR1 is MNHEY and CDR2 is SVGAGI. V trimming: 0 bases; J trimming: 2 bases; junction bases outside the gene matches: 4.

This clone was seen just once. V gene TRBV5-5 combines with J gene TRBJ1-4; D perhaps matches TRBD1 (6 bases). There are 14 residues in the CDR3. Germline V gene lookup returns CDR1 SGHKS and CDR2 YYEKEE (reference sequence). V was pared by 0 bases and J by 8 bases, with 11 bases between. The CDR3 DNA reads TGTGCCAGCAGCTTGGGGACAGATTCAGAAAAACTGTTTTTT. Translating gives CASSLGTDSEKLFF.